The clone carrying this TCR beta chain was seen only once. The data were produced by immunoSEQ multiplex PCR, yet TCRdb's version contains in-frame clones alone and is incomplete. Here the sample spans 80,000 to 90,000 clones, 85% to 90% being singletons. The record originates from a study of blood T cell repertoires in COVID-19. This clonotype was sampled from a man aged 35 to 55 with acute or convalescent COVID-19. Input material: peripheral blood.

CDR3 residues: CASSPGYEQYF. DNA for the CDR3: TGTGCCAGCTCACCCGGCTACGAGCAGTACTTC. This chain connects TRBV18 to TRBJ2-7; D is undetermined. Per germline, CDR1 KGHSH and CDR2 LQKENI. With 3 bases removed from V and 3 bases from J, the gap between germline ends came to 3 bases. CDR3 length: 11 residues. The complete variable domain, with remaining parts taken from reference TRBV18 and TRBJ2-7, reads NAGVMQNPRHLVRRRGQEARLRCSPMKGHSHVYWYRQLPEEGLKFMVYLQKENIIDESGMPKERFSAEFPKEGPSILRIQQVVRGDSAAYFCASSPGYEQYFGPGTRLTVT.